The rows below give T cell receptor beta chains drawn from one sample of a study of T cells in Graves' hyperthyroidism and ophthalmopathy. Each CDR3 protein is one row after TCRdb ran MiXCR on the multiplex PCR reads. This table has around 400,000 distinct CDR3 sequences, 13% appearing once. The sequencing input was blood. These receptors originate from a woman aged 18-29 years with Graves' hyperthyroidism. Both conserved end residues are part of each CDR3. A D gene is named only where the DNA matches it firmly. Only part of the rows carry a size: once, few, many, or a class if the clone is expanded.

size | D | J | V | CDR3 | DNA
many | - | TRBJ2-7 | TRBV28 | CASGPSYEQYF | TGTGCCAGCGGACCCTCCTACGAGCAGTACTTC
many | - | TRBJ2-7 | TRBV5-6 | CASSFRVDEQYF | TGTGCCAGCAGCTTTAGAGTGGACGAGCAGTACTTC
many | TRBD1 | TRBJ1-5 | TRBV20-1 | CSARDRQDRQPQHF | TGCAGTGCTAGAGATAGACAGGACAGGCAGCCCCAGCATTTT
few | - | TRBJ2-3 | TRBV10-3 | CAISGNSPRGADTQYF | TGTGCCATCAGTGGTAACAGTCCTCGCGGCGCAGATACGCAGTATTTT
many | TRBD2 | TRBJ2-1 | TRBV7-2 | CASSPVAGGSLSYNEQFF | TGTGCCAGCAGCCCGGTAGCGGGAGGTTCCCTTTCCTACAATGAGCAGTTCTTC
many | TRBD2 | TRBJ2-3 | TRBV28 | CASSPRWGAGGPDTQYF | TGTGCCAGCAGTCCCCGCTGGGGAGCGGGAGGGCCGGATACGCAGTATTTT
many | - | TRBJ1-1 | TRBV7-9 | CASSTGGLGRAFF | TGTGCCAGCAGCACCGGAGGATTAGGACGGGCTTTCTTT
many | - | TRBJ2-1 | TRBV10-3 | CAISERELNNEQFF | TGTGCCATCAGTGAACGGGAGTTGAACAATGAGCAGTTCTTC
many | - | TRBJ1-4 | TRBV28 | CASRNPTETNEKLFF | TGTGCCAGCAGGAACCCAACAGAAACTAATGAAAAACTGTTTTTT
- | - | TRBJ1-2 | TRBV6-1 | CASTDQGRRGGYTF | TGTGCCAGCACTGATCAGGGGCGGAGGGGTGGCTACACCTTC
many | - | TRBJ1-2 | TRBV27 | CASRPLGGALGGYTF | TGTGCCAGCAGACCCCTCGGTGGAGCCCTTGGGGGCTACACCTTC
many | - | TRBJ2-3 | TRBV20-1 | CSASPGPTQYF | TGCAGTGCTAGTCCGGGACCAACGCAGTATTTT
many | - | TRBJ1-2 | TRBV2 | CAIMDSLLEPDTDGYTF | TGTGCCATCATGGACAGCCTCTTGGAGCCCGATACGGATGGCTACACCTTC
- | TRBD1 | TRBJ1-4 | TRBV9 | CASSVSGQAEKLFF | TGTGCCAGCAGCGTGTCAGGACAGGCTGAAAAACTGTTTTTT
few | - | TRBJ1-1 | TRBV6-5 | CASSYSIIRGVEAFF | TGTGCCAGCAGTTACTCGATAATTCGGGGGGTCGAAGCTTTCTTT
few | - | TRBJ2-2 | TRBV20-1 | CSARALRTGELFF | TGCAGTGCTAGAGCTCTCCGGACCGGGGAGCTGTTTTTT
many | TRBD2 | TRBJ2-1 | TRBV28 | CASSPGTSGAYNEQFF | TGTGCCAGCAGTCCGGGGACTAGCGGGGCCTACAATGAGCAGTTCTTC
few | TRBD2 | TRBJ2-5 | TRBV9 | CASSGSGQETQYF | TGTGCCAGTAGCGGGAGCGGGCAAGAGACCCAGTACTTC
many | TRBD2 | TRBJ2-7 | TRBV7-9 | CASSPRLAGEGYEQYF | TGTGCCAGCAGCCCCCGACTAGCGGGGGAGGGCTACGAGCAGTACTTC
many | - | TRBJ2-1 | TRBV20-1 | CSAIQGGQFF | TGCAGTGCTATCCAGGGGGGGCAGTTCTTC
- | - | TRBJ2-5 | TRBV20-1 | CSAYRETQYF | TGCAGTGCCTACAGAGAGACCCAGTACTTC
many | - | TRBJ2-7 | TRBV27 | CASSLWGDRYEQYF | TGTGCCAGCAGTTTATGGGGGGACAGATACGAGCAGTACTTC
few | - | TRBJ2-7 | TRBV9 | CASSSAPGDRYEQYF | TGTGCCAGCAGCTCCGCCCCAGGGGATCGATACGAGCAGTACTTC
many | TRBD1 | TRBJ2-7 | TRBV7-2 | CASSLDRGSREQYF | TGTGCCAGCAGCTTGGACAGGGGTTCTAGGGAGCAGTACTTC
many | TRBD2 | TRBJ2-5 | TRBV7-3 | CASSFQRGGGETQYF | TGTGCCAGCAGCTTCCAGCGGGGGGGGGGAGAGACCCAGTACTTC
many | - | TRBJ1-1 | TRBV7-3 | CASSLGVSNTEAFF | TGTGCCAGCAGCTTAGGGGTGTCGAACACTGAAGCTTTCTTT
many | - | TRBJ1-2 | TRBV3-1 | CASSHGGYGYTF | TGTGCCAGCAGCCACGGGGGGTATGGCTACACCTTC
many | - | TRBJ1-1 | TRBV7-3 | CASSYGRGGTEAFF | TGTGCCAGCAGCTACGGTAGGGGAGGCACTGAAGCTTTCTTT
many | TRBD1 | TRBJ2-7 | TRBV20-1 | CSAPRDSPTYEQYF | TGCAGTGCTCCCCGGGACAGTCCGACCTACGAGCAGTACTTC
many | - | TRBJ1-3 | TRBV11-2 | CASSPQGSGNTIYF | TGTGCCAGCAGCCCTCAGGGATCCGGAAACACCATATATTTT
few | TRBD2 | TRBJ2-7 | TRBV10-2 | CASIGGGAYEQYF | TGCGCCAGCATCGGGGGGGGGGCCTACGAGCAGTACTTC
many | - | TRBJ1-1 | TRBV3-1 | CASSQEGAAQGAFF | TGTGCCAGCAGCCAAGAGGGGGCGGCTCAGGGAGCTTTCTTT
many | - | TRBJ1-5 | TRBV7-8 | CASSPALIHSNQPQHF | TGTGCCAGCAGCCCCGCCCTTATCCATAGCAATCAGCCCCAGCATTTT
few | - | TRBJ1-5 | TRBV28 | CASSFRRRAGAQPQHF | TGTGCCAGCAGTTTCCGGCGGAGGGCGGGGGCTCAGCCCCAGCATTTT
large | TRBD1 | TRBJ2-7 | TRBV2 | CASSGRDRGYEQYF | TGTGCCAGCAGTGGCCGGGACAGGGGTTACGAGCAGTACTTC
many | - | TRBJ1-5 | TRBV2 | CATQGWGSQPQHF | TGTGCCACCCAGGGTTGGGGGAGTCAGCCCCAGCATTTT
many | - | TRBJ2-7 | TRBV28 | CASSLSSRPPYEQYF | TGTGCCAGCAGTTTATCCAGCCGCCCCCCCTACGAGCAGTACTTC
few | - | TRBJ2-3 | TRBV10-3 | CAISEGGTGRTDTQYF | TGTGCCATCAGTGAGGGAGGAACGGGACGCACAGATACGCAGTATTTT
many | - | TRBJ1-1 | TRBV6-2/TRBV6-3 | CASRRDTEAFF | TGTGCCAGCAGGAGGGACACTGAAGCTTTCTTT
- | - | TRBJ2-3 | TRBV5-1 | CASSLRPVGTDTQYF | TGCGCCAGCAGCTTGCGTCCGGTCGGCACAGATACGCAGTATTTT
many | - | TRBJ1-2 | TRBV12-3/TRBV12-4 | CASSLPGSSYGYTF | TGTGCCAGCAGCTTGCCCGGGTCATCCTATGGCTACACCTTC
few | TRBD1 | TRBJ2-1 | TRBV27 | CASQGAYNEQFF | TGTGCCTCCCAGGGGGCTTACAATGAGCAGTTCTTC
many | - | TRBJ1-1 | TRBV4-1 | CASSQEGISAFF | TGCGCCAGCAGCCAAGAGGGGATTTCAGCTTTCTTT
many | - | TRBJ2-3 | TRBV7-9 | CASSFGDFTDTQYF | TGTGCCAGCAGCTTCGGGGACTTCACAGATACGCAGTATTTT
many | TRBD2 | TRBJ2-7 | TRBV6-2/TRBV6-3 | CASSYLGLASDEQYF | TGTGCCAGCAGTTATTTGGGACTAGCGTCCGACGAGCAGTACTTC
- | TRBD1 | TRBJ1-3 | TRBV19 | CASSSRDRTGNTIYF | TGTGCCAGTAGTTCCCGGGACAGGACTGGAAACACCATATATTTT
many | - | TRBJ2-5 | TRBV18 | CASSPAGDQETQYF | TGTGCCAGCTCACCTGCAGGGGATCAAGAGACCCAGTACTTC
many | TRBD2 | TRBJ2-1 | TRBV5-5 | CASSLEWSSGSSYNEQFF | TGTGCCAGCAGCTTGGAGTGGAGTAGCGGGAGCTCCTACAATGAGCAGTTCTTC
many | - | TRBJ2-3 | TRBV7-2 | CASTPPGSDTQYF | TGTGCCAGCACCCCTCCGGGCTCAGATACGCAGTATTTT
many | TRBD2 | TRBJ2-1 | TRBV12-3/TRBV12-4 | CASCKLAGLRNEQFF | TGTGCCAGCTGTAAACTAGCGGGGTTAAGAAATGAGCAGTTCTTC
few | - | TRBJ2-4 | TRBV30 | CAWSGASNIQYF | TGTGCCTGGAGTGGGGCGTCAAACATTCAGTACTTC
many | - | TRBJ1-2 | TRBV28 | CASRPTGLPYGYTF | TGTGCCAGCAGACCAACCGGCCTACCCTATGGCTACACCTTC